A single sample gave rise to the 25 T cell receptor beta chains below, sequenced in a study of tumor-infiltrating lymphocytes in localized non-small cell lung cancer. Sequencing was performed with immunoSEQ multiplex PCR; in TCRdb, only in-frame clones are kept and a portion is missing. The repertoire holds roughly 12,000 clones, with less than 75% as singletons. Sequenced: uninvolved lung tissue not adjacent to the tumor. The receptors were gathered from a human donor with non-small cell lung cancer.

The chain combines TRBV7-2 with TRBJ2-1; 10 bases match TRBD1. The germline CDR1 and CDR2 sequences are SGHTA and FQGNSA. V shed 5 bases and J 0 bases; nucleotides not matched to a gene: 13. This CDR3 is built from 19 residues. The DNA of the CDR3 is TGTGCCAGCAGCACACCCGACAGGGGGCGAGTTAGCTCCTACAATGAGCAGTTCTTC. Protein product: CASSTPDRGRVSSYNEQFF. Supplemented by reference TRBV7-2 and TRBJ2-1, the full variable domain reads GAGVSQSPSNKVTEKGKDVELRCDPISGHTALYWYRQSLGQGLEFLIYFQGNSAPDKSGLPSDRFSAERTGGSVSTLTIQRTQQEDSAVYLCASSTPDRGRVSSYNEQFFGPGTRLTVL.

The chain recombines TRBV6-4 with TRBJ2-1; 8 bases fit TRBD2. The CDR3 consists of 15 residues. Germline CDR1 is MRHNA and CDR2 is SNTAGT. After removal of 8 bases from V and 4 bases from J, the junction contained 10 bases not matched to a gene. CDR3 coding DNA: TGTGCCAGCTCGCTTTCGAGCGGGGGATACAATGAGCAGTTCTTC. Translated, it gives CASSLSSGGYNEQFF.

This clone is medium-sized in the sample. The V call is TRBV21-1, the J call TRBJ1-4. TRBV21-1 is marked as a pseudogene. The CDR3 runs to 14 residues. The CDR3 DNA follows: TGTGCCAGCAGAACCCAGAGAACTAATGAAAAACTGTTTTTT. It specifies CASRTQRTNEKLFF.

This clone has only a few counts. The chain is built from TRBV28 and TRBJ2-3; TRBD2 might be the D (6 bases). This CDR3 is 16 amino acids long. V dropped 1 base and J dropped 0 bases, with 11 bases sitting between them. Per germline, CDR1 MDHEN and CDR2 SYDVKM. The CDR3 DNA reads as TGTGCCAGCAGTTTATTCCGGGGGAAAAGCACAGATACGCAGTATTTT. Amino acid sequence: CASSLFRGKSTDTQYF.

V is TRBV4-1 and J is TRBJ1-1; 9 nucleotides match TRBD1. The CDR3 extends over 15 amino acids. Germline V gene data show CDR1 as MGHRA and CDR2 as YSYEKL. With V trimmed by 4 bases and J by 2 bases, 5 bases remained unmatched. In DNA form, the CDR3 reads TGCGCCAGCAGCCGGGACAGGGATGGAAACACTGAAGCTTTCTTT. The encoded protein is CASSRDRDGNTEAFF.

The chain couples TRBV30 to TRBJ2-7; 11 bases line up with TRBD2. V lost 0 bases and J lost 3; bases outside the gene matches: 4. The CDR3 spans 15 residues. The germline V gene has CDR1 GTSNPN and CDR2 SVGIG (reference sequence). The CDR3 reads CAWSVPTSGIYEQYF. CDR3 DNA: TGTGCCTGGAGTGTACCGACTAGCGGGATCTACGAGCAGTACTTC.

The rearrangement links TRBV6-1 to TRBJ2-7; D may be TRBD2 (5 bases). The V gene's germline CDR1 is MNHNS and CDR2 SASEGT. The CDR3 sequence is 21 residues long. The V gene lost 1 base and the J gene lost 3 bases, with 31 bases spanning the gap. CDR3 coding DNA: TGTGCCAGCAGTGAAGGGCAGGTGGCCTCCTGGGAGTGGGAAACAAACTACGAGCAGTACTTC. Translated: CASSEGQVASWEWETNYEQYF.

V gene TRBV9 combines with J gene TRBJ2-2; 7 nucleotides match TRBD1. V gave up 2 bases and J gave up 2 bases; unmatched junction bases: 6. The CDR3 contains 16 residues. CDR1 is SGDLS and CDR2 is YYNGEE in the germline V gene. The CDR3 region has the DNA TGTGCCAGCAGCGTTAGGGGGCGATTAAACACCGGGGAGCTGTTTTTT. It specifies CASSVRGRLNTGELFF.

In its sample, this clone was seen once. The chain links TRBV12-5 to TRBJ2-5, with 7 bases lining up with TRBD1. Trimming cost V 5 bases and J 4 bases; bases outside gene matches: 7. CDR1 LGHNT and CDR2 FRNRAP come from the germline V gene. This CDR3 comprises 14 residues. The CDR3 here is CASGLGQPRETQYF. For the CDR3, the DNA is TGTGCTAGTGGTCTGGGACAGCCGAGAGAGACCCAGTACTTC.

V usage is TRBV6-1 and J usage is TRBJ1-6, with D perhaps matching TRBD1 (5 bases). This CDR3 comprises 16 residues. In germline, CDR1 is MNHNS, CDR2 SASEGT. Trimming shortened V by 3 bases and J by 9 bases, and 18 bases separated the two germline ends. The CDR3 is CASSDRTGAISSPLHF. The CDR3 DNA sequence: TGTGCCAGCAGTGACCGAACCGGGGCAATCTCTTCACCCCTCCACTTT.

By its share, this clone is medium-sized. The chain links TRBV29-1 to TRBJ2-7, with a tentative D call TRBD1 (5 bases). Germline V gene sequence: CDR1 SQVTM, CDR2 ANQGSEA. This CDR3 contains 12 residues. V lost 4 bases, J lost 6 bases, and 13 bases lay in between. The CDR3 spells CSVGRVSGEQYF. DNA of the CDR3: TGCAGCGTTGGCAGGGTATCAGGCGAGCAGTACTTC.

V gene TRBV7-2 combines with J gene TRBJ1-2, with 8 positions matching TRBD1. V dropped 2 bases and J dropped 1; count of bases not matched to a gene: 6. In germline, CDR1 is SGHTA, CDR2 FQGNSA. The CDR3 runs 16 residues. The CDR3 region has the DNA TGTGCCAGCAGCTTAAGGACAGGGACCTTTAACTATGGCTACACCTTC. Amino acid sequence: CASSLRTGTFNYGYTF.

The chain employs TRBV5-5 and TRBJ2-4, with TRBD1 matching 7 bases. V shed 0 bases and J 15 bases; nucleotides not matched to a gene: 12. This CDR3 region has 14 residues. Germline values: CDR1 SGHKS, CDR2 YYEKEE (reference sequence). The CDR3 region is CASSLGGIWDSGYF. In nucleotides, the CDR3 is TGTGCCAGCAGCTTGGGTGGTATCTGGGACAGCGGGTACTTC.

The chain employs TRBV28 and TRBJ1-3; D unclear. The germline CDR1 and CDR2 sequences are MDHEN and SYDVKM. V was clipped by 2 bases and J by 0 bases, with 8 bases between them. CDR3 size: 15 residues. DNA of the CDR3: TGTGCCAGCAGTTTACACCAGACCTCTGGAAACACCATATATTTT. Encoded protein: CASSLHQTSGNTIYF.

The chain couples TRBV19 to TRBJ2-3, with 8 bases matching TRBD1. The CDR3 contains 16 residues. Germline-derived CDR1 and CDR2 are LNHDA and SQIVND (reference sequence). Germline trimming cut 4 bases from V and 0 bases from J; bases unmatched to any gene: 6. The CDR3 DNA is TGTGCCAGTAGTACCACGACAGGGGTGAGCACAGATACGCAGTATTTT. Residues: CASSTTTGVSTDTQYF.

The rearrangement joins TRBV2 to TRBJ2-1; perhaps TRBD2 as D (6 bases). The V end lost 7 bases, the J end lost 5 bases, and 15 bases lay between the germline ends. This CDR3 region has 14 residues. Germline V gene lookup returns CDR1 SNHLY and CDR2 FYNNEI. The CDR3 DNA follows: TGTGCCAGCACCACCGGGAGACTAAACAATGAGCAGTTCTTC. Translated: CASTTGRLNNEQFF.

The rearrangement links TRBV7-7 to TRBJ2-1, with 10 bases lining up with TRBD2. Trimming cost V 5 bases and J 5 bases; bases outside gene matches: 3. CDR1 SSHAT and CDR2 FNYEAQ come from the germline V gene (reference sequence). CDR3 length equals 14 residues. The CDR3 region has the DNA TGTGCCAGCAGCCAAGCGGGGGGGCACAATGAGCAGTTCTTC. Translated, it gives CASSQAGGHNEQFF. The variable domain in full, completed from reference TRBV7-7 and TRBJ2-1, reads GAGVSQSPRYKVTKRGQDVTLRCDPISSHATLYWYQQALGQGPEFLTYFNYEAQPDKSGLPSDRFSAERPEGSISTLTIQRTEQRDSAMYRCASSQAGGHNEQFFGPGTRLTVL.

The V and J genes are TRBV12-5 and TRBJ2-7; D is unclear. The V gene's germline CDR1 is LGHNT and CDR2 FRNRAP. The CDR3 has 16 residues. The V gene lost 3 bases and the J gene lost 0 bases, with 15 bases spanning the gap. The CDR3 DNA reads TGTGCTAGTGGTTTTCGCGCAGCGTTCAGCTCCTACGAGCAGTACTTC. Protein sequence: CASGFRAAFSSYEQYF.

The sample holds a few counts of this clone. The rearrangement uses TRBV6-5 and TRBJ2-5; D is unresolved. V was clipped by 5 bases and J by 5 bases, with 15 bases between them. Germline loops: CDR1 MNHEY, CDR2 SVGAGI. This CDR3 region has 14 residues. This CDR3 reads CASSPGVFGETQYF. In nucleotides, the CDR3 is TGTGCCAGCAGTCCTGGGGTTTTTGGGGAGACCCAGTACTTC.

The CDR3 here is CASSLQTDSNEQFF. In DNA form, the CDR3 reads TGTGCCAGCAGCTTACAAACAGACTCTAATGAGCAGTTCTTC. The rearrangement links TRBV7-8 to TRBJ2-1; D is ambiguous. V was cut by 2 bases and J by 7 bases, with 12 bases left in between. Germline loops: CDR1 SGHVS, CDR2 FQNEAQ. The CDR3 spans 14 residues. Looking up the rest from reference TRBV7-8 and TRBJ2-1 gives the full variable domain: GAGVSQSPRYKVAKRGQDVALRCDPISGHVSLFWYQQALGQGPEFLTYFQNEAQLDKSGLPSDRFFAERPEGSVSTLKIQRTQQEDSAVYLCASSLQTDSNEQFFGPGTRLTVL.

A single count supports this clone. The chain combines TRBV7-2 with TRBJ1-4, with 9 bases fitting TRBD1. This CDR3 region has 15 residues. The germline V gene has CDR1 SGHTA and CDR2 FQGNSA. V was clipped by 3 bases and J by 6 bases; unmatched bases: 5. CDR3 sequence (DNA): TGTGCCAGCAGCTTTATCGACAGGGGGGATGAAAAACTGTTTTTT. Amino acids: CASSFIDRGDEKLFF.

V gene TRBV4-3 combines with J gene TRBJ2-7; perhaps TRBD2 as D (6 bases). CDR1 and CDR2 (germline): LGHNA, YSLEER. Deletions cut 7 bases from V and 13 bases from J, with 20 bases between. This CDR3 has 12 residues. The CDR3 loop reads CASTPGRRATYF. The DNA of the CDR3 is TGCGCCAGCACCCCAGGTCGGAGGGCTACTTACTTC.

The chain employs TRBV28 and TRBJ2-3; tentative D call: TRBD2 (6 bases). Trimming took 7 bases from V and 1 from J, leaving 12 bases between them. The germline V gene encodes CDR1 MDHEN and CDR2 SYDVKM. The CDR3 length is 14 residues. CDR3 bases: TGTGCCAGCACCGGAGGGATCGGCACAGATACGCAGTATTTT. This translates into CASTGGIGTDTQYF.

About this clone itself: Other DNA sequences in this specimen translate into the identical CDR3. CDR3: CASSLDGTSSYNEQFF. As DNA, the CDR3 is TGCGCCAGCAGCTTGGATGGGACGAGCTCCTACAATGAGCAGTTCTTC. The gene calls are TRBV5-1 and TRBJ2-1, with D perhaps TRBD1 or TRBD2 (5 bases each). The CDR3 spans 16 residues. Germline V CDR1 and CDR2: SGHRS, YFSETQ. Trimming shortened V by 0 bases and J by 0 bases, and 10 bases separated the two germline ends.

V is TRBV27 and J is TRBJ2-3; D perhaps matches TRBD1 (6 bases). Trimming left V 2 bases short and J 6 bases short, with 15 bases between. The CDR3 is made up of 15 amino acids. Per germline, CDR1 MNHEY and CDR2 SMNVEV (reference sequence). DNA for the CDR3: TGTGCCAGCAGTTTAGACCGGGACACCGTCGATACGCAGTATTTT. Protein sequence: CASSLDRDTVDTQYF.